Following are 5 T cell receptor beta chains from one sample sequenced in a study of blood T cell repertoires in COVID-19. TCRdb's table, derived via immunoSEQ multiplex PCR, lists solely in-frame clones and lacks some. The sample has 110,000 or so clones; roughly 80% are singletons. Material: peripheral blood. The origin of the receptors is a woman of 80 years or more with acute or convalescent COVID-19.

The chain is built from TRBV11-2 and TRBJ2-1, with no clear D. Germline values: CDR1 SGHAT, CDR2 FQNNGV. The CDR3 has 11 amino acids. The V and J ends lost 2 bases and 8 bases respectively, with 4 bases between them. DNA of the CDR3: TGTGCCAGCAGCTTATTCGATGAGCAGTTCTTC. This gives the protein CASSLFDEQFF.

The gene calls are TRBV11-2 and TRBJ2-3, with D unresolved. This CDR3 spans 14 amino acids. V was cut by 5 bases and J by 2 bases, with 11 bases left in between. In germline, CDR1 is SGHAT, CDR2 FQNNGV. Written as DNA, the CDR3 is TGTGCCAGCAGCGCGAGGCAGCACACAGATACGCAGTATTTT. Translating it yields CASSARQHTDTQYF.

The chain couples TRBV6-2 or TRBV6-3 to TRBJ1-5, with D possibly TRBD1 on 6 matching bases. The V gene lost 2 bases and the J gene lost 3 bases, with 17 bases spanning the gap. CDR3 size: 17 residues. Germline V lookup: CDR1 MNHEY, CDR2 SVGEGT. CDR3 coding DNA: TGTGCCAGCAGTTACCTCCGGGACACCCAATACAATCAGCCCCAGCATTTT. Residues: CASSYLRDTQYNQPQHF.

This clone has just one count. This chain links TRBV2 with TRBJ2-7, with D tentatively TRBD2 (6 bases). Germline V CDR1 and CDR2: SNHLY, FYNNEI. The CDR3 totals 12 residues. V was trimmed by 4 bases and J by 9 bases, leaving 13 bases between them. CDR3 in DNA: TGTGCCAGCAGTGCCGGGAGAATCGGGCAGTACGTC. It encodes CASSAGRIGQYV.

V usage is TRBV28 and J usage is TRBJ2-7; D is possibly TRBD1 (6 bases). Germline-derived CDR1 and CDR2 are MDHEN and SYDVKM. With 6 bases removed from V and 4 bases from J, the gap between germline ends came to 10 bases. The CDR3 runs 12 residues. The CDR3 protein is CASSGQLYEQYF. CDR3 nucleotides: TGTGCCAGCAGCGGACAGCTTTACGAGCAGTACTTC.